Below, 17 T cell receptor beta chains from the same sample are listed, as sequenced in a study of tumor-infiltrating lymphocytes in primary liver carcinoma. From about 0.45 ug total RNA, TCR beta cDNA was generated with a primer in the constant region. Amplification in three nested multiplex PCR rounds with slightly modified ARM-PCR gave rise to TCR beta libraries. For approximately 11 cycles apiece, the opening two PCR rounds ran with TRBV1-TRBV30 forward primers and a C-beta reverse primer. TCRdb fed the multiplex PCR reads into MiXCR, producing one record per CDR3 protein. This sample carries almost 200,000 distinct CDR3 sequences, roughly 61% of them seen once, and the ten largest clones take roughly 6.8%. Blood RNA came from unsorted whole blood; germline DNA was also extracted. The specimen was peripheral blood. The receptors originated from a woman between 55 and 75 years old with primary liver carcinoma and hepatitis B virus infection.

Points on this clonotype: The conserved phenylalanine or tryptophan is not found at the CDR3 terminus, so this likely reflects a read error. The rearrangement joins TRBV6-5 to TRBJ2-1; 8 bases fit TRBD2. With V trimmed by 5 bases and J by 5 bases, 11 bases remained unmatched. CDR3 length equals 16 residues. The germline CDR1 and CDR2 sequences are MNHEY and SVGAGI. The CDR3 sequence is CASSTPELAVHNEQFL. CDR3 sequence (DNA): TGTGCCAGCAGTACGCCGGAACTAGCGGTCCACAATGAGCAGTTCCTC.

This chain uses TRBV5-1 with TRBJ2-3; D is unclear. V shed 3 bases and J shed 0 bases, with 8 bases lying between them. Germline CDR1 reads SGHRS; CDR2 reads YFSETQ. This CDR3 region has 14 residues. The CDR3 protein is CASSSGGSTDTQYF. Here the CDR3 DNA reads TGCGCCAGCAGCTCCGGTGGGAGCACAGATACGCAGTATTTT.

This clonotype was observed a single time. The missing conserved phenylalanine or tryptophan at the end of this CDR3 makes a read error likely. The rearrangement joins TRBV11-2 to TRBJ2-2; TRBD2 matches 9 bases. After removal of 10 bases from V and 5 bases from J, the junction contained 14 bases not matched to a gene. The CDR3 runs to 16 residues. Germline V gene sequence: CDR1 SGHAT, CDR2 FQNNGV. CDR3 DNA sequence: TGTGCCAACCCTAAGACTAGCGGTCCAAGGACCGGGGAGCTGTTTATT. Amino acid sequence: CANPKTSGPRTGELFI.

This clonotype appeared many times. This sequence joins TRBV12-3 or TRBV12-4 and TRBJ2-7, with 8 bases fitting TRBD2. The length of the CDR3 is 14 residues. V shed 5 bases and J 6 bases; nucleotides not matched to a gene: 9. For the CDR3, the DNA is TGTGCCAGCAGTACCGGGACTAGGACGGCCGAGCAGTACTTC. Translation gives CASSTGTRTAEQYF.

CDR3 nucleotides: TGTGTCTACAGTTTAGTGTGGGGGGGCGCTTCCTACGAGCAGTACTTC. Its protein is CVYSLVWGGASYEQYF. This rearrangement joins TRBV28 to TRBJ2-7, with a tentative D call TRBD2 (7 bases). The V gene's germline CDR1 is MDHEN and CDR2 SYDVKM. The CDR3 loop spans 16 amino acids.

This clonotype came up a few times. The V call is TRBV28, the J call TRBJ2-1; 11 nucleotides line up with TRBD2. Germline V lookup: CDR1 MDHEN, CDR2 SYDVKM. Trimming cost V 5 bases and J 4 bases; bases outside gene matches: 1. This CDR3 spans 14 amino acids. The CDR3 DNA follows: TGTGCCAGCAGTCTAGCGGGAGGATACAATGAGCAGTTCTTC. Protein: CASSLAGGYNEQFF.

This rearrangement joins TRBV11-2 to TRBJ2-1, with TRBD2 matching over 8 bases. With V trimmed by 7 bases and J by 6 bases, 8 bases remained unmatched. The CDR3 sequence is 14 residues long. Germline assignment: CDR1 SGHAT and CDR2 FQNNGV. CDR3 protein: CASNRGLAGNEQFF. CDR3 nucleotide sequence: TGTGCCAGCAACCGTGGACTAGCCGGCAATGAGCAGTTCTTC.

The chain has TRBV20-1 and TRBJ1-2, with TRBD1 matching over 10 bases. This CDR3 has 14 amino acids. CDR1 DFQATT and CDR2 SNEGSKA come from the germline V gene (reference sequence). Trimming took 5 bases from V and 4 from J; bases not matched to a gene: 7. CDR3 sequence: CSAGTGAGGYGYTF. In nucleotides, the CDR3 is TGCAGTGCTGGGACAGGGGCCGGGGGCTATGGCTACACCTTC.

In its sample, this clonotype was seen a few times. This CDR3 reads CASSDTFRDRGHTGELFF. The CDR3 DNA follows: TGTGCCAGCAGTGACACTTTCCGGGACAGGGGGCACACCGGGGAGCTGTTTTTT. V and J are TRBV6-4 and TRBJ2-2, with 12 positions matching TRBD1. V dropped 2 bases and J dropped 3; count of bases not matched to a gene: 7. The CDR3 contains 18 residues. Germline CDR1 reads MRHNA; CDR2 reads SNTAGT.

This clonotype appeared many times. The rearrangement links TRBV6-5 to TRBJ1-1; D unresolved. The CDR3 has 13 residues. The germline gives CDR1 MNHEY, CDR2 SVGAGI. V shed 2 bases and J shed 9 bases, with 13 bases lying between them. CDR3 amino acids: CASSYDTRGQAFF. In nucleotides, the CDR3 is TGTGCCAGCAGTTACGACACTAGAGGACAAGCTTTCTTT.

A word on this clonotype: Given a much more abundant clone one base away, this may be a read error. Without the conserved terminal phenylalanine or tryptophan, this CDR3 likely stems from a read error. This sequence joins TRBV5-6 and TRBJ2-1; TRBD2 aligns across 7 bases. In germline, CDR1 is SGHDT, CDR2 YYEEEE. V lost 0 bases and J lost 3; bases outside the gene matches: 6. The length of the CDR3 is 16 residues. The CDR3 bases are TGTGCCAGCAGCTTGGACGGGACTAACTTCTACAATGAGCAGTTCTGC. It yields the protein CASSLDGTNFYNEQFC.

This clonotype was seen a single time. One junction end does not reproduce the germline sequence, and a read error may be involved. V is TRBV11-3 and J is TRBJ2-6, with D perhaps TRBD2 (6 bases). The CDR3 has 12 amino acids. CDR1 is SGHNT and CDR2 is YENEEA in the germline V gene. The CDR3: CASSRGANVPSF. In DNA form, the CDR3 reads TGTGCCAGCAGCCGCGGGGCCAACGTCCCGTCTTTC.

The chain uses TRBV21-1 and TRBJ1-5. TRBV21-1 is an annotated pseudogene. The CDR3 extends over 14 amino acids. For the CDR3, the DNA is TGTGCCAGCAGCAAAAGGGCCAGCAATCAGGCCCAGCATTTT. Translated, it gives CASSKRASNQAQHF.

In regard to this clonotype: The conserved phenylalanine or tryptophan normally closing the CDR3 is absent here, so this likely arose from a read error. This chain connects TRBV11-3 to TRBJ2-5, with D unclear. Trimming pared 8 bases from V and 7 bases from J, leaving 14 bases between. Germline lookup yields CDR1 SGHNT and CDR2 YENEEA. The CDR3 is 12 residues long. CDR3 in amino acids: CASVPRMGTQYL. CDR3 coding DNA: TGTGCCAGCGTCCCCCGGATGGGGACCCAGTACCTC.

Notes on this clonotype: A clone one base away is much larger, so this may be a read error. The gene calls are TRBV6-5 and TRBJ2-1; perhaps TRBD1 as D (6 bases). CDR1 is MNHEY, CDR2 SVGAGI, per germline. The length of the CDR3 is 13 residues. This chain's CDR3 is CVSRTTGMGEQFF. The DNA for the CDR3 is TGTGTCAGCAGAACCACAGGGATGGGCGAGCAGTTCTTC.

Points on this clonotype: A read error may produce the germline difference seen at one junction end. The V call is TRBV29-1, the J call TRBJ2-3; the D gene is possibly TRBD1 (5 bases). Germline values: CDR1 SQVTM, CDR2 ANQGSEA. The CDR3 loop spans 13 amino acids. The CDR3 reads CNVAKGLTDTQYF. The CDR3 nucleotides are TGCAACGTTGCCAAGGGGCTGACAGATACGCAGTATTTT.

This clonotype appeared a few times. The chain employs TRBV7-3 and TRBJ2-1; 8 bases map to TRBD2. J was trimmed by 3 bases and V by 2 bases; bases with no gene match: 3. The germline V gene encodes CDR1 SGHTA and CDR2 FQGTGA. The CDR3 runs to 15 residues. The CDR3 DNA reads TGTGCCAGCAGCTTAGGAGCGGGGGTCTACAATGAGCAGTTCTTC. Translation: CASSLGAGVYNEQFF.